One sample yielded the 20 T cell receptor beta chains listed below, sequenced in a study of neurological immune-mediated disorders. One entry per CDR3 protein results from TCRdb running MiXCR on the 5' RACE reads. The sample includes around 66,000 distinct CDR3 sequences, around 5% seen only once; the top ten take 2% to 2.5%. Sequencing was carried out using PBMCs. The receptors stem from a woman aged 65 to 85 with multiple sclerosis.

This clonotype has more than one count but fewer than ten. The CDR3 nucleotides read TGTGCCAGCAGTTTCCTGGGCTACAATGAGCAGTTCTTC. Amino acid sequence: CASSFLGYNEQFF. V is TRBV6-2 or TRBV6-3 and J is TRBJ2-1, with D unclear. Germline-derived CDR1 and CDR2 are MNHEY and SVGEGT. CDR3 length equals 13 residues. V shed 4 bases and J shed 3 bases, with 7 bases lying between them.

This clonotype came up many times. The V call is TRBV4-1, the J call TRBJ2-3; D is unresolved. The germline gives CDR1 MGHRA, CDR2 YSYEKL. This CDR3 has 15 residues. V lost 4 bases and J 3 bases, leaving 14 bases between the germline ends. This CDR3 reads CASSPVPLSTDTQYF. CDR3 DNA sequence: TGCGCCAGCAGCCCCGTCCCTCTGTCAACAGATACGCAGTATTTT.

The chain is built from TRBV2 and TRBJ2-1; TRBD2 matches at 15 bases. Per the germline V gene, CDR1 is SNHLY and CDR2 is FYNNEI. The CDR3 loop spans 17 amino acids. J lost 13 bases, V lost 7 bases, and 17 bases had no gene match. As DNA, the CDR3 is TGTGCCAGCAATACCTTAACCGGACTAGCGGGAGGGCCGGGACAGTTCTTC. It encodes CASNTLTGLAGGPGQFF. Looking up the rest from reference TRBV2 and TRBJ2-1 gives the full variable domain: EPEVTQTPSHQVTQMGQEVILRCVPISNHLYFYWYRQILGQKVEFLVSFYNNEISEKSEIFDDQFSVERPDGSNFTLKIRSTKLEDSAMYFCASNTLTGLAGGPGQFFGPGTRLTVL.

This chain joins TRBV30 and TRBJ1-2; perhaps TRBD1 as D (5 bases). Germline CDR1 is GTSNPN and CDR2 is SVGIG (reference sequence). V was shortened by 3 bases and J by 2 bases, with 13 bases between the two germline ends. The CDR3 runs to 14 residues. For the CDR3, the DNA is TGTGCCTGGAGCCGCTTGGGGGGAAACTATGGCTACACCTTC. Its translation is CAWSRLGGNYGYTF.

This clonotype showed up many times. This chain links TRBV7-2 with TRBJ1-2; no reliable D call. V lost 0 bases to trimming and J lost 1 base, with 9 bases between them. Germline values: CDR1 SGHTA, CDR2 FQGNSA. This CDR3 spans 15 amino acids. The CDR3 loop reads CASSLAGQLNYGYTF. The CDR3 nucleotides read TGTGCCAGCAGCTTAGCGGGCCAGCTTAACTATGGCTACACCTTC. Full variable domain (remainder filled in from reference TRBV7-2 and TRBJ1-2): GAGVSQSPSNKVTEKGKDVELRCDPISGHTALYWYRQSLGQGLEFLIYFQGNSAPDKSGLPSDRFSAERTGGSVSTLTIQRTQQEDSAVYLCASSLAGQLNYGYTFGSGTRLTVV.

This clonotype has ten or more counts. This chain joins TRBV7-9 and TRBJ1-1, with D possibly being TRBD1 (6 bases). Germline V lookup: CDR1 SEHNR, CDR2 FQNEAQ (reference sequence). This CDR3 region has 17 residues. The V and J ends lost 1 base and 0 bases respectively, with 15 bases between them. The CDR3 DNA reads as TGTGCCAGCAGCTTAGTTGGGAAGGGGGGGATGAACACTGAAGCTTTCTTT. This translates into CASSLVGKGGMNTEAFF.

In its sample, this clonotype was seen many times. This chain links TRBV20-1 with TRBJ2-7; D is possibly TRBD1 or TRBD2 (5 bases each). Germline values: CDR1 DFQATT, CDR2 SNEGSKA (reference sequence). This CDR3 comprises 12 residues. Here the CDR3 reads CSLPGPGGEQYF. The CDR3 DNA reads as TGCAGCCTACCGGGCCCTGGGGGCGAGCAGTACTTC.

This clonotype has just a few counts. The gene calls are TRBV5-1 and TRBJ2-2, with 7 bases aligning to TRBD2. V lost 8 bases and J lost 4; bases outside the gene matches: 11. Germline lookup yields CDR1 SGHRS and CDR2 YFSETQ. The CDR3 length is 15 residues. CDR3 residues: CASLVTGGSTGELFF. CDR3 in DNA: TGCGCCAGTCTTGTTACGGGAGGTAGCACCGGGGAGCTGTTTTTT. The full variable domain, rest sourced from reference TRBV5-1 and TRBJ2-2, is KAGVTQTPRYLIKTRGQQVTLSCSPISGHRSVSWYQQTPGQGLQFLFEYFSETQRNKGNFPGRFSGRQFSNSRSEMNVSTLELGDSALYLCASLVTGGSTGELFFGEGSRLTVL.

The table lists this clonotype with a few counts. The rearrangement joins TRBV5-6 to TRBJ1-1; 8 bases are a match to TRBD1. The V gene end was trimmed by 1 base and the J gene end by 5 bases; junction bases not matched to a gene: 4. Germline CDR1 SGHDT, CDR2 YYEEEE. The length of the CDR3 is 14 residues. The CDR3 region has the DNA TGTGCCAGCAGCTTGCAGGGGGCGGGGACTGAAGCTTTCTTT. This codes for CASSLQGAGTEAFF.

The gene calls are TRBV7-9 and TRBJ1-1; D gene uncertain. Deletions cut 5 bases from V and 7 bases from J, with 11 bases between. Looked up from germline, CDR1 is SEHNR and CDR2 is FQNEAQ (reference sequence). This CDR3 comprises 12 residues. Here the CDR3 reads CASSLSISEAFF. CDR3 DNA sequence: TGTGCCAGCAGCCTGAGCATCAGTGAAGCTTTCTTT.

There are many counts of this clonotype. J is TRBJ2-1 and V is TRBV5-1; 7 bases align to TRBD1. Germline loops: CDR1 SGHRS, CDR2 YFSETQ. The ends lost 0 bases at V and 2 bases at J; junction bases unmatched: 2. The CDR3 runs to 15 residues. Written as DNA, the CDR3 is TGCGCCAGCAGCTTGGGACAGGGCCCCTACAATGAGCAGTTCTTC. Encoded protein: CASSLGQGPYNEQFF.

This clonotype showed up many times. The rearrangement links TRBV5-1 to TRBJ2-1, with 11 bases identical to TRBD2. The germline V gene encodes CDR1 SGHRS and CDR2 YFSETQ. This CDR3 contains 14 residues. J was trimmed by 7 bases and V by 4 bases; bases with no gene match: 4. CDR3 DNA sequence: TGCGCCAGCAGCACTAGCGGGAGTACGAATGAGCAGTTCTTC. Translation gives CASSTSGSTNEQFF. Full variable domain (rest looked up from reference TRBV5-1 and TRBJ2-1): KAGVTQTPRYLIKTRGQQVTLSCSPISGHRSVSWYQQTPGQGLQFLFEYFSETQRNKGNFPGRFSGRQFSNSRSEMNVSTLELGDSALYLCASSTSGSTNEQFFGPGTRLTVL.

The chain links TRBV5-1 to TRBJ1-2; 10 bases agree with TRBD1. Germline V gene sequence: CDR1 SGHRS, CDR2 YFSETQ. This CDR3 is 14 amino acids long. J lost 6 bases, V lost 4 bases, and 6 bases had no gene match. The CDR3 DNA follows: TGCGCCAGCAGCCACACGGGGACAGGGGATGGCTACACCTTC. It encodes CASSHTGTGDGYTF.

The chain employs TRBV18 and TRBJ2-1; the D is unclear. Germline V lookup: CDR1 KGHSH, CDR2 LQKENI. V was clipped by 6 bases and J by 0 bases, with 18 bases between them. This CDR3 contains 17 residues. CDR3 sequence reads: CASSPPPLTSSYNEQFF. CDR3 coding DNA: TGTGCCAGCTCGCCGCCTCCCCTTACAAGCTCCTACAATGAGCAGTTCTTC.

This clonotype was counted at least ten times. This chain joins TRBV20-1 and TRBJ1-6; the match to TRBD1 covers 9 bases. Germline values: CDR1 DFQATT, CDR2 SNEGSKA (reference sequence). CDR3 size: 15 residues. V lost 6 bases to trimming and J lost 5 bases; unmatched junction nucleotides: 8. CDR3 sequence (DNA): TGCAGTGCCCAGGACAGGGGAAGGGATAATTCACCCCTCCACTTT. Translated: CSAQDRGRDNSPLHF.

This clonotype has a count of ten or more. The CDR3 here is CSVTPGQGRGETQYF. CDR3 bases: TGCAGCGTAACTCCGGGACAGGGGAGGGGAGAGACCCAGTACTTC. The chain combines TRBV29-1 with TRBJ2-5; 10 nucleotides line up with TRBD1. The CDR3 contains 15 residues. Germline CDR1 is SQVTM and CDR2 is ANQGSEA. V dropped 6 bases and J dropped 4; count of bases not matched to a gene: 11.

This clonotype has a count of ten or more. The V call is TRBV5-1, the J call TRBJ1-1, with a possible D match to TRBD1 (5 bases). Germline CDR1 reads SGHRS; CDR2 reads YFSETQ. Trimming cost V 0 bases and J 6 bases, with 12 bases left between them. This CDR3 region has 14 residues. The CDR3 DNA is TGCGCCAGCAGCTTGGCAGCTGGGGCTTCTGAAGCTTTCTTT. It encodes CASSLAAGASEAFF.

This clonotype occurred many times. This chain uses TRBV7-9 with TRBJ2-2, with 9 bases identical to TRBD2. Germline CDR1 SEHNR, CDR2 FQNEAQ (reference sequence). The CDR3 contains 17 residues. The V gene end was trimmed by 4 bases and the J gene end by 5 bases; junction bases not matched to a gene: 11. This chain's CDR3 is CASSSRRLAALTGELFF. The DNA of the CDR3 is TGTGCCAGCAGCTCCCGCCGACTAGCGGCCCTAACCGGGGAGCTGTTTTTT.

This clonotype was observed at least ten times. This chain links TRBV5-1 with TRBJ2-1, with 8 bases fitting TRBD2. The CDR3 has 14 amino acids. Unmatched junction bases numbered 6, after V lost 2 bases and J lost 8 bases. The germline gives CDR1 SGHRS, CDR2 YFSETQ. CDR3 sequence (DNA): TGCGCCAGCAGCTTTAGGAGCGGGAGCTATGAGCAGTTCTTC. As protein: CASSFRSGSYEQFF.

The table lists this clonotype with a few counts. The rearrangement joins TRBV12-3 or TRBV12-4 to TRBJ2-1, with TRBD2 as a possible D gene (5 bases). The germline V and J ends were trimmed by 6 bases and 15 bases, with 15 bases remaining between them. The CDR3 extends over 11 amino acids. DNA of the CDR3: TGTGCCAGCAGAAAGGACTTTAGGCCGTTCTTC. Translation gives CASRKDFRPFF.